This paragraph covers one T cell receptor (beta chain) sequence. These data are taken from a study of cytomegalovirus exposure and HLA in healthy donors. Primers included in the PCR were 60 Vbeta and 13 Jbeta primers. Produced via immunoSEQ multiplex PCR; TCRdb's table is partial and in-frame only. The sample yields under 200,000 clones, about 75% seen once. The germline V gene encodes CDR1 MDHEN and CDR2 SYDVKM. This CDR3 is 14 amino acids long. Trimming at V came to 6 bases and at J to 4 bases, leaving 7 bases not matched to a gene. The chain couples TRBV28 to TRBJ1-1; the match to TRBD1 covers 8 bases. Material: PBMCs. The TCR originated in a man aged 50-60 years in good health and CMV-seropositive. The CDR3 loop is CASSSRGRVTEAFF. CDR3 coding DNA: TGTGCCAGCAGCTCCAGGGGGCGGGTCACTGAAGCTTTCTTT. Full variable domain (remainder filled in from reference TRBV28 and TRBJ1-1): DVKVTQSSRYLVKRTGEKVFLECVQDMDHENMFWYRQDPGLGLRLIYFSYDVKMKEKGDIPEGYSVSREKKERFSLILESASTNQTSMYLCASSSRGRVTEAFFGQGTRLTVV.